This paragraph reports one TCR beta chain. Its target is not known. This specimen belongs to a study of blood T cells in healthy people across ages. Study background: Template switching captured about one barcoded beta molecule per two T cells.

Next came a second PCR, run for about 7 to 12 cycles, which used a sample-barcoded 5' primer along with a J-beta primer mix. Every cDNA was tagged by a template-switch adaptor with 12 random nucleotides. TCRdb used MiXCR to reprocess the 5' RACE reads, holding one entry per CDR3 protein. The table lists fewer than 900,000 distinct CDR3 sequences, roughly 50% of them singletons. Sample donors were healthy Caucasian individuals that came from Russia, aged roughly 6 to 90. Study observations and caveats: The study could not conclusively compare naive and antigen-experienced cells, given its unsorted PBMCs.

This CDR3 contains 14 residues. CDR1 is MDHEN and CDR2 is SYDVKM in the germline V gene. V was clipped by 4 bases and J by 6 bases; unmatched bases: 7. Sequenced material: blood. The TCR originated in an older woman in good health. The J gene is TRBJ2-7, the V gene TRBV28, with 9 bases lining up with TRBD1. CDR3 DNA: TGTGCCAGCAGTTCCCCACAGGGGGCGGGCGAGCAGTACTTC. Translated: CASSSPQGAGEQYF. Using reference TRBV28 and TRBJ2-7 for the parts outside the CDR3, the full variable domain is DVKVTQSSRYLVKRTGEKVFLECVQDMDHENMFWYRQDPGLGLRLIYFSYDVKMKEKGDIPEGYSVSREKKERFSLILESASTNQTSMYLCASSSPQGAGEQYFGPGTRLTVT.